These 32 T cell receptor beta chains share one sample of origin, sequenced in a study of blood T cell repertoires in COVID-19. TCRdb keeps only in-frame clones here, not all; method: immunoSEQ multiplex PCR. The repertoire holds around 240,000 clones, about 83% seen once, with around 1.9% in the top ten. Sample: PBMCs or T cells enriched from blood (not recorded which). These receptors came from a woman in her forties or fifties who had recovered from COVID-19.

The gene calls are TRBV7-2 and TRBJ2-7, with 8 bases matching TRBD1. Germline CDR1 is SGHTA and CDR2 is FQGNSA. The CDR3 length is 14 residues. With 1 base clipped from V and 4 bases from J, the junction kept 3 bases outside the gene matches. The CDR3 sequence: CASSLGTGPYEQYF. CDR3 DNA sequence: TGTGCCAGCAGCTTAGGGACAGGGCCGTACGAGCAGTACTTC.

The chain combines TRBV4-2 with TRBJ2-5; a possible D gene is TRBD2 (6 bases). V dropped 1 base and J dropped 1 base, with 13 bases sitting between them. Germline V gene lookup returns CDR1 LGHNA and CDR2 YNFKEQ. The CDR3 totals 16 residues. The CDR3 DNA is TGTGCCAGCAGCCAAGTAGGTCTAGCGAGCCAAGAGACCCAGTACTTC. Its protein is CASSQVGLASQETQYF.

V usage is TRBV7-6 and J usage is TRBJ2-3; 11 positions match TRBD1. The CDR3 consists of 15 residues. CDR1 and CDR2 (germline): SGHVS, FNYEAQ. V shed 5 bases, J shed 4 bases, and the junction held 5 bases outside the gene matches. CDR3 DNA sequence: TGTGCCAGCAGCGATCCGGGACAGGGGGCAGATACGCAGTATTTT. As protein: CASSDPGQGADTQYF.

The V call is TRBV7-9, the J call TRBJ2-5, with TRBD1 matching over 8 bases. The CDR3 sequence is 14 residues long. The germline V gene has CDR1 SEHNR and CDR2 FQNEAQ (reference sequence). With V trimmed by 2 bases and J by 5 bases, 4 bases remained unmatched. CDR3 residues: CASSLTGGIETQYF. The CDR3, as DNA: TGTGCCAGCAGCTTAACAGGGGGTATCGAGACCCAGTACTTC.

The gene calls are TRBV15 and TRBJ1-4; no definite D call. This CDR3 comprises 13 residues. The germline V and J ends were trimmed by 5 bases and 3 bases, with 7 bases remaining between them. Germline CDR1 LNHNV, CDR2 YYDKDF (reference sequence). The CDR3 nucleotides are TGTGCCACCAGCCGGAGGGCTAATGAAAAACTGTTTTTT. It yields the protein CATSRRANEKLFF.

The chain joins TRBV12-3 or TRBV12-4 to TRBJ1-1; perhaps TRBD1 as D (6 bases). Between the trimmed V and J ends, which lost 6 bases and 7 bases, there was a span of 12 bases. This CDR3 spans 12 amino acids. CDR3 loop: CASRPTGNEAFF. The DNA for the CDR3 is TGTGCCAGCAGACCTACAGGGAATGAAGCTTTCTTT.

This clone was picked up one time. The gene calls are TRBV30 and TRBJ2-7; D perhaps matches TRBD2 (6 bases). CDR3 length: 13 amino acids. Germline V CDR1 and CDR2: GTSNPN, SVGIG (reference sequence). Trimming stripped 4 bases from V and 3 bases from J, with 13 bases between. The CDR3 sequence: CAWNDWRGYEQYF. As DNA, the CDR3 is TGTGCCTGGAACGACTGGCGGGGCTACGAGCAGTACTTC.

V is TRBV5-4 and J is TRBJ2-1; 13 bases map to TRBD2. The CDR3 has 16 amino acids. J gave up 7 bases and V 1 base, and 5 bases lay outside the gene matches. Per germline, CDR1 SGHNT and CDR2 YYREEE (reference sequence). The CDR3 region is CASSLPGTSGENEQFF. The CDR3 nucleotides read TGTGCCAGCAGCTTGCCCGGGACTAGCGGGGAGAATGAGCAGTTCTTC.

The chain has TRBV10-3 and TRBJ2-3; 9 positions match TRBD1. Germline-derived CDR1 and CDR2 are ENHRY and SYGVKD. The CDR3 is 15 residues long. V was pared by 3 bases and J by 4 bases, with 5 bases of the junction left unmatched. CDR3 sequence (DNA): TGTGCCATCAGTGAAGGGACAGGGTGGGCAGATACGCAGTATTTT. Its translation: CAISEGTGWADTQYF.

The rearrangement joins TRBV18 to TRBJ2-7; D remains ambiguous. V lost 2 bases and J lost 3, with 5 bases in between. The germline V gene encodes CDR1 KGHSH and CDR2 LQKENI. The CDR3 contains 12 residues. DNA of the CDR3: TGTGCCAGCTCACCAGTAGACTACGAGCAGTACTTC. Encoded protein: CASSPVDYEQYF.

V and J are TRBV28 and TRBJ1-5, with D uncertain. The V end lost 6 bases, the J end lost 2 bases, and 5 bases lay between the germline ends. The CDR3 runs 12 residues. Germline CDR1 reads MDHEN; CDR2 reads SYDVKM. The CDR3 DNA reads as TGTGCCAGCAGGGCGGGCAATCAGCCCCAGCATTTT. Translation gives CASRAGNQPQHF.

This clone was recorded once. This chain joins TRBV29-1 and TRBJ1-2; 7 bases align to TRBD1. This CDR3 has 14 amino acids. Germline-derived CDR1 and CDR2 are SQVTM and ANQGSEA. V was pared by 3 bases and J by 2 bases, with 6 bases of the junction left unmatched. This CDR3 reads CSVDADRLNYGYTF. The CDR3 DNA is TGCAGCGTTGACGCGGACAGGCTAAACTATGGCTACACCTTC.

V usage is TRBV28 and J usage is TRBJ1-6; D is perhaps TRBD1 (5 bases). CDR1 is MDHEN and CDR2 is SYDVKM in the germline V gene. The CDR3 consists of 13 residues. V was clipped by 6 bases and J by 8 bases, with 11 bases between them. CDR3 region: CASSPSGDSPLHF. The CDR3 DNA follows: TGTGCCAGCAGCCCATCGGGGGATTCACCCCTCCACTTT. Full variable domain (remainder filled in from reference TRBV28 and TRBJ1-6): DVKVTQSSRYLVKRTGEKVFLECVQDMDHENMFWYRQDPGLGLRLIYFSYDVKMKEKGDIPEGYSVSREKKERFSLILESASTNQTSMYLCASSPSGDSPLHFGNGTRLTVT.

This clone was detected only once. The V call is TRBV5-1, the J call TRBJ1-2, with D maybe TRBD1 (5 bases). The CDR3 loop spans 13 amino acids. Trimming stripped 4 bases from V and 3 bases from J, with 10 bases between. Germline CDR1 is SGHRS and CDR2 is YFSETQ. CDR3: CASSPDTDYGYTF. The CDR3 region has the DNA TGCGCCAGCAGCCCGGACACGGACTATGGCTACACCTTC. Supplemented by reference TRBV5-1 and TRBJ1-2, the full variable domain reads KAGVTQTPRYLIKTRGQQVTLSCSPISGHRSVSWYQQTPGQGLQFLFEYFSETQRNKGNFPGRFSGRQFSNSRSEMNVSTLELGDSALYLCASSPDTDYGYTFGSGTRLTVV.

The chain combines TRBV11-2 with TRBJ2-1; 10 nucleotides align to TRBD2. Germline V gene sequence: CDR1 SGHAT, CDR2 FQNNGV. The CDR3 has 16 residues. V was clipped by 5 bases and J by 4 bases; unmatched bases: 8. As DNA, the CDR3 is TGTGCCAGCAGCACAGGAGGGACTAGCGTTTACAATGAGCAGTTCTTC. It yields the protein CASSTGGTSVYNEQFF.

The CDR3 protein is CASSSRTSGAGELFF. Here the CDR3 DNA reads TGTGCCAGCAGCTCGAGGACTAGCGGGGCCGGGGAGCTGTTTTTT. The chain links TRBV7-3 to TRBJ2-2; the match to TRBD2 covers 12 bases. With V trimmed by 4 bases and J by 6 bases, 3 bases remained unmatched. This CDR3 is built from 15 residues. CDR1 is SGHTA and CDR2 is FQGTGA in the germline V gene.

V is TRBV9 and J is TRBJ2-3; 7 positions match TRBD2. The CDR3 contains 16 residues. Germline V gene data show CDR1 as SGDLS and CDR2 as YYNGEE. The V segment lost 0 bases and the J segment 6 bases; nucleotides outside the gene matches: 10. CDR3 sequence (DNA): TGTGCCAGCAGCGTAGAGCCTAGCGGAGTCCCGGATACGCAGTATTTT. It specifies CASSVEPSGVPDTQYF.

Concerning this clone: At one boundary the junction diverges from the germline segment, which might be a read error. The chain carries TRBV2 and TRBJ2-7, with D maybe TRBD1 (6 bases). This CDR3 comprises 14 residues. Germline CDR1 reads SNHLY; CDR2 reads FYNNEI. CDR3 sequence: CASSPTGRTYVQYF. The CDR3, as DNA: TGTGCCAGCAGTCCAACAGGGAGAACCTACGTGCAGTACTTC.

The V call is TRBV7-3, the J call TRBJ2-1, with TRBD1 identical over 9 bases. The germline V gene has CDR1 SGHTA and CDR2 FQGTGA. Germline trimming cut 6 bases from V and 7 bases from J; bases unmatched to any gene: 10. The CDR3 is made up of 15 amino acids. DNA of the CDR3: TGTGCCAGCAGTATCGGGACAGGGCTGCTGAATGAGCAGTTCTTC. It yields the protein CASSIGTGLLNEQFF.

V gene TRBV6-6 combines with J gene TRBJ2-7; 8 nucleotides agree with TRBD1. The CDR3 consists of 14 residues. The V and J ends lost 6 bases and 4 bases, in that order; junction bases with no gene match: 8. Germline-derived CDR1 and CDR2 are MNHNY and SVGAGI (reference sequence). The CDR3 sequence: CASRTADRVYEQYF. As DNA, the CDR3 is TGTGCCAGCAGAACGGCGGACAGGGTGTACGAGCAGTACTTC.

This clone was counted a single time. J is TRBJ2-3 and V is TRBV5-4; 11 bases are shared with TRBD1. Trimming at V came to 4 bases and at J to 1 base, leaving 5 bases not matched to a gene. The CDR3 runs to 16 residues. Per the germline V gene, CDR1 is SGHNT and CDR2 is YYREEE (reference sequence). The CDR3 protein is CASSPGTGGRTDTQYF. Written as DNA, the CDR3 is TGTGCCAGCAGCCCTGGGACAGGGGGTCGCACAGATACGCAGTATTTT.

CDR3 DNA sequence: TGTGCCTGGAGTGTAAAGGGGGATAATTCACCCCTCCACTTT. Protein sequence: CAWSVKGDNSPLHF. This sequence joins TRBV30 and TRBJ1-6; D is possibly TRBD1 (6 bases). This CDR3 is 14 amino acids long. Trimming removed 0 bases from V and 5 bases from J, with 8 bases in between. The germline V gene encodes CDR1 GTSNPN and CDR2 SVGIG (reference sequence).

DNA for the CDR3: TGTGCCAGCAGCTTGGCGACAGGGTGGAACAATGAGCAGTTCTTC. This encodes CASSLATGWNNEQFF. V and J are TRBV5-5 and TRBJ2-1; the match to TRBD1 covers 7 bases. The length of the CDR3 is 15 residues. Germline CDR1 reads SGHKS; CDR2 reads YYEKEE (reference sequence). The junction had 5 bases not matched to a gene; V was cut back by 0 bases and J by 5 bases.

The J gene is TRBJ2-3, the V gene TRBV7-2, with TRBD2 matching over 9 bases. CDR3 length: 17 amino acids. The J segment lost 0 bases and the V segment lost 1 base, leaving 5 bases of the junction unmatched. Looked up from germline, CDR1 is SGHTA and CDR2 is FQGNSA. This CDR3 is CASSLVLAGYSTDTQYF. Here the CDR3 DNA reads TGTGCCAGCAGCTTAGTACTAGCGGGCTATAGCACAGATACGCAGTATTTT.

The chain combines TRBV27 with TRBJ1-5; 8 bases are a match to TRBD1. The CDR3 is made up of 14 amino acids. Germline values: CDR1 MNHEY, CDR2 SMNVEV (reference sequence). Trimming cost V 6 bases and J 5 bases; bases outside gene matches: 6. The CDR3 sequence: CASRTGGMDQPQHF. The DNA of the CDR3 is TGTGCCAGCAGAACAGGGGGTATGGATCAGCCCCAGCATTTT.

This sequence joins TRBV3-1 (or the pseudogene TRBV3-2) and TRBJ2-1, with TRBD2 identical over 11 bases. Per germline, CDR1 LGHDT and CDR2 YNNKEL (reference sequence). This CDR3 has 17 amino acids. The junction had 13 bases not matched to a gene; V was cut back by 4 bases and J by 8 bases. Here the CDR3 reads CASSLWTSGPTRDEQFF. DNA for the CDR3: TGTGCCAGCAGCCTATGGACTAGCGGGCCTACCCGGGATGAGCAGTTCTTC.

The J gene is TRBJ2-7, the V gene TRBV27; 7 nucleotides agree with TRBD2. V lost 2 bases to trimming and J lost 3 bases; unmatched junction nucleotides: 7. Looked up from germline, CDR1 is MNHEY and CDR2 is SMNVEV (reference sequence). This CDR3 contains 15 residues. CDR3 loop: CASSLVGGTFYEQYF. The CDR3 DNA reads as TGTGCCAGCAGTTTAGTGGGGGGGACCTTCTACGAGCAGTACTTC.

CDR3 nucleotides: TGTGCCGGCAGCGGGGGGGGTGAGACCCAGTACTTC. Translating it yields CAGSGGGETQYF. The V call is TRBV10-3, the J call TRBJ2-5; 10 bases match TRBD2. The CDR3 consists of 12 residues. Per germline, CDR1 ENHRY and CDR2 SYGVKD. Unmatched junction bases numbered 5, after V lost 11 bases and J lost 5 bases.

The DNA of the CDR3 is TGTGCCAGCAGTTTATCCCGGACAGGGGCTCTCACAGATACGCAGTATTTT. Its translation is CASSLSRTGALTDTQYF. The gene calls are TRBV28 and TRBJ2-3; the match to TRBD1 covers 9 bases. The ends lost 1 base at V and 2 bases at J; junction bases unmatched: 7. The CDR3 is 17 amino acids. CDR1 and CDR2 from the germline V gene are MDHEN and SYDVKM.

The V call is TRBV7-6, the J call TRBJ2-2; a possible D gene is TRBD2 (6 bases). V lost 4 bases to trimming and J lost 1 base, with 10 bases between them. Germline V gene sequence: CDR1 SGHVS, CDR2 FNYEAQ. The length of the CDR3 is 15 residues. CDR3 in DNA: TGTGCCAGCAGCTCCGGGACTCAGAACACCGGGGAGCTGTTTTTT. Translation: CASSSGTQNTGELFF.

The chain is built from TRBV29-1 and TRBJ1-2; the D gene is possibly TRBD1 (5 bases). The CDR3 runs to 12 residues. Germline CDR1 reads SQVTM; CDR2 reads ANQGSEA. V lost 7 bases, J lost 4 bases, and 13 bases lay in between. CDR3 sequence (DNA): TGCAGCGCCAGGGCCGGCTCCTATGGCTACACCTTC. Its translation is CSARAGSYGYTF.

The rearrangement uses TRBV5-1 and TRBJ2-5, with D maybe TRBD2 (6 bases). Germline CDR1 is SGHRS and CDR2 is YFSETQ. This CDR3 has 12 residues. Trimming removed 4 bases from V and 7 bases from J, with 11 bases in between. The DNA of the CDR3 is TGCGCCAGCAGCCCGGAGGGACCGACCCAGTACTTC. This codes for CASSPEGPTQYF.